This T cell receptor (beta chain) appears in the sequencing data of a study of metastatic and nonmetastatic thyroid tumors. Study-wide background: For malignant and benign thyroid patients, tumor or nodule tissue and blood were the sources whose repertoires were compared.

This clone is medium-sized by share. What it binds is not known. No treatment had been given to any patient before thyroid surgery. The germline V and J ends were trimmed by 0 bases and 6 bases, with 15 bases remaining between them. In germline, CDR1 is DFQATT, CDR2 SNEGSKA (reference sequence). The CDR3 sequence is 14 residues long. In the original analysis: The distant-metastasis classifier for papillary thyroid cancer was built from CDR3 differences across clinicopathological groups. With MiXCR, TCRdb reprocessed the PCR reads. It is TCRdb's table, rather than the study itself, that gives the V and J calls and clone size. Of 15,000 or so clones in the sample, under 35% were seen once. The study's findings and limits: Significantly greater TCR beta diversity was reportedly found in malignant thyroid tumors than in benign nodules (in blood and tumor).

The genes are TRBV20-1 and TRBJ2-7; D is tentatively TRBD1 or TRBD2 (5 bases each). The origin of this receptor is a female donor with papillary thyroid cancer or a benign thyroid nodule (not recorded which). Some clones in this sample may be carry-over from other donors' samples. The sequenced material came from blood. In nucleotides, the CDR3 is TGCAGTGCTAGAGAGGGGACGGGTCCGGGCGAGCAGTACTTC. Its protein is CSAREGTGPGEQYF.